This T cell receptor (beta chain) was profiled in a study of blood T cell repertoires in COVID-19. Profiling relied on immunoSEQ multiplex PCR, and the TCRdb table lists in-frame clones only, not all of them. The data hold around 70,000 clones, with 80% to 90% observed a single time. What was sequenced was peripheral blood. This TCR was recovered from a woman aged 80 or older with active or convalescent COVID-19.

CDR3: CSVVLNRVGTEAFF. The CDR3 DNA sequence: TGCAGCGTGGTATTGAACAGGGTGGGGACTGAAGCTTTCTTT. V usage is TRBV29-1 and J usage is TRBJ1-1, with D possibly being TRBD1 (6 bases). V was shortened by 6 bases and J by 5 bases, with 19 bases between the two germline ends. The germline V gene encodes CDR1 SQVTM and CDR2 ANQGSEA. The CDR3 extends over 14 amino acids.